The present T cell receptor (beta chain) was sequenced within a study of shared clonotypes between healthy human individuals. A single count supports this clone. Generated by immunoSEQ multiplex PCR, the TCRdb table keeps only in-frame clones and is missing some. Of about 2.4 million clones listed, roughly 93% are singletons. Sequences were obtained from naive CD4+ T cells from PBMCs. The subset: CD45RA+ positively selected. This clonotype was sampled from a man younger than 35 in good health. Some clones in this sample may be carry-over from other donors' samples.

The DNA for the CDR3 is TGTGCCAGCAGCTTAGTTCGCCGTGGAGCCTACGAGCAGTACTTC. It translates to CASSLVRRGAYEQYF. The chain joins TRBV11-2 to TRBJ2-7, with D unresolved. This CDR3 region has 15 residues. Germline lookup yields CDR1 SGHAT and CDR2 FQNNGV. V lost 1 base and J 2 bases, leaving 12 bases between the germline ends. Drawing the rest from reference TRBV11-2 and TRBJ2-7, the complete variable domain is EAGVAQSPRYKIIEKRQSVAFWCNPISGHATLYWYQQILGQGPKLLIQFQNNGVVDDSQLPKDRFSAERLKGVDSTLKIQPAKLEDSAVYLCASSLVRRGAYEQYFGPGTRLTVT.